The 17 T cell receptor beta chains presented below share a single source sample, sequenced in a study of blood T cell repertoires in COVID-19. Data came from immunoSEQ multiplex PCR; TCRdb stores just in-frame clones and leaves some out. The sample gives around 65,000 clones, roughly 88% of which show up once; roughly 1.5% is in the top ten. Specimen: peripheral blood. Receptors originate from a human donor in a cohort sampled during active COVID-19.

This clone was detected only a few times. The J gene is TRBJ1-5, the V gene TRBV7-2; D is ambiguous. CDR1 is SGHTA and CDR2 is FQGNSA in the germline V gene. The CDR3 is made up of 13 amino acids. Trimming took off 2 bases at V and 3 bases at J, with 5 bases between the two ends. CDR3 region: CASSLSLNQPQHF. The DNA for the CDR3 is TGTGCCAGCAGCTTAAGCCTCAATCAGCCCCAGCATTTT. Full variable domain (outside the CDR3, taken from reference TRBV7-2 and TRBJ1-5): GAGVSQSPSNKVTEKGKDVELRCDPISGHTALYWYRQSLGQGLEFLIYFQGNSAPDKSGLPSDRFSAERTGGSVSTLTIQRTQQEDSAVYLCASSLSLNQPQHFGDGTRLSIL.

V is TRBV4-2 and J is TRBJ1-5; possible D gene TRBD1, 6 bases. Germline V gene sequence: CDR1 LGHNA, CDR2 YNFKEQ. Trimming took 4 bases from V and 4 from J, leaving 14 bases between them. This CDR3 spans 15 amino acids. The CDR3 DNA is TGTGCCAGCAGCCCAAGGGGGACACAGAATCAGCCCCAGCATTTT. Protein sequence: CASSPRGTQNQPQHF.

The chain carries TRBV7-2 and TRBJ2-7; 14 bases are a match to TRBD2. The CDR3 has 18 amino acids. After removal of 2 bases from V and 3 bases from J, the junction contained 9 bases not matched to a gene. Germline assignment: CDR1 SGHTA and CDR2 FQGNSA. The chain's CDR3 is CASSLLSTSGRGHYEQYF. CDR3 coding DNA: TGTGCCAGCAGCTTACTCTCGACTAGCGGGAGGGGGCACTACGAGCAGTACTTC.

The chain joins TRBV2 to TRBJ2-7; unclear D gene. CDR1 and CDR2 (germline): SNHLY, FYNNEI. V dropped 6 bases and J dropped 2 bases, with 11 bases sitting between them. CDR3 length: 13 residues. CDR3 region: CASRDGGAYEQYF. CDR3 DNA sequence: TGTGCCAGCAGGGATGGCGGTGCCTACGAGCAGTACTTC.

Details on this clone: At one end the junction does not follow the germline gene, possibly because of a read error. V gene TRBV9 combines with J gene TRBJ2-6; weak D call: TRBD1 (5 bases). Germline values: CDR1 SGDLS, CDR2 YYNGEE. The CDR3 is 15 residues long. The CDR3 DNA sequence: TGTGCCAGCAGCGTTACAGGACCTGGGACCAACGTCCTGACTTTC. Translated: CASSVTGPGTNVLTF.

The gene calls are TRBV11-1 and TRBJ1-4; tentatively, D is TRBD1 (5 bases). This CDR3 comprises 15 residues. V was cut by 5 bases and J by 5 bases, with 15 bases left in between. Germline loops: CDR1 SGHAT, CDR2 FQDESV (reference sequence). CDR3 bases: TGTGCCAGCAGCCCCGGAGGGACGGGAAATGAAAAACTGTTTTTT. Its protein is CASSPGGTGNEKLFF.

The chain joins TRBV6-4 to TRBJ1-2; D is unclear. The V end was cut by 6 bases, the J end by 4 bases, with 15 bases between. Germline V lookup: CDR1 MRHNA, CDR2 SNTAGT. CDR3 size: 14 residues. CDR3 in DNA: TGTGCCAGCAGCAACGGGGTGTCTGGCTATGGCTACACCTTC. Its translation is CASSNGVSGYGYTF.

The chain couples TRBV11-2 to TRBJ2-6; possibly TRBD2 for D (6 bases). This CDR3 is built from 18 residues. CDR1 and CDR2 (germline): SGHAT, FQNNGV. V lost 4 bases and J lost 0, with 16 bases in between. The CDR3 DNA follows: TGTGCCAGCAGCTCAACCGGGGGTTTTTACTCTGGGGCCAACGTCCTGACTTTC. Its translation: CASSSTGGFYSGANVLTF.

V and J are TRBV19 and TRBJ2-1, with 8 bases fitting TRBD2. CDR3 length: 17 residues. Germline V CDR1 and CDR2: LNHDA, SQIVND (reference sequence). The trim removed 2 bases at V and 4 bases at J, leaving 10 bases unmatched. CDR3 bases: TGTGCCAGTAGTATATGGCCTCTAGCGGGCGTATACAATGAGCAGTTCTTC. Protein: CASSIWPLAGVYNEQFF.

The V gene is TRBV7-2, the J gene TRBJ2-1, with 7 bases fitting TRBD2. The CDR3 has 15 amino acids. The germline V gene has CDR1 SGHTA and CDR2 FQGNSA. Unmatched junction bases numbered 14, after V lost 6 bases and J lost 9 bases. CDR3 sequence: CASRSSPAGRGEQFF. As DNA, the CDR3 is TGTGCCAGCAGATCATCTCCAGCGGGAAGAGGTGAGCAGTTCTTC.

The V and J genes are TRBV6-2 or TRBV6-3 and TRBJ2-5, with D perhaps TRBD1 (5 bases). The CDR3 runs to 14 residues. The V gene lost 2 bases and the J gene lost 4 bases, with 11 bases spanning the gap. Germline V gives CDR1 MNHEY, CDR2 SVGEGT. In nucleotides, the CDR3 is TGTGCCAGCAGTTACGAATCAGGGATAGAGACCCAGTACTTC. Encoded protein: CASSYESGIETQYF.

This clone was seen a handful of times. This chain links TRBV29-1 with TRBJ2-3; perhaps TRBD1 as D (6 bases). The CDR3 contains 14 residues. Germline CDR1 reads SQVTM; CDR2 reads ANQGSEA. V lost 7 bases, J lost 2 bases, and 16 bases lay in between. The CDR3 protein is CSAIQGQFTDTQYF. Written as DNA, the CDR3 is TGCAGCGCTATCCAAGGACAGTTCACAGATACGCAGTATTTT.

The CDR3 reads CATSTSTGELFF. For the CDR3, the DNA is TGTGCCACCAGCACGTCTACCGGGGAGCTGTTTTTT. The gene calls are TRBV15 and TRBJ2-2, with D hard to call. Trimming pared 4 bases from V and 5 bases from J, leaving 5 bases between. Germline CDR1 and CDR2: LNHNV and YYDKDF (reference sequence). CDR3 size: 12 residues.

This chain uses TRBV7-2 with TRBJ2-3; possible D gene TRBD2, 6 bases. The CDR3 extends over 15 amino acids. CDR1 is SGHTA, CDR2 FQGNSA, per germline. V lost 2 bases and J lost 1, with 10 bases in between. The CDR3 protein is CASSLRDLRTDTQYF. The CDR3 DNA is TGTGCCAGCAGCTTAAGGGACTTACGCACAGATACGCAGTATTTT.

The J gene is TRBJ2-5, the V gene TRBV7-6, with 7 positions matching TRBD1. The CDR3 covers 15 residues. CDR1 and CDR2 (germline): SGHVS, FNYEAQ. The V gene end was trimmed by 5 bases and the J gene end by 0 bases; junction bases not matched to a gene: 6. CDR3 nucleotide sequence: TGTGCCAGCAGCGCACAGGGGTCCTACCAAGAGACCCAGTACTTC. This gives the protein CASSAQGSYQETQYF.

In DNA form, the CDR3 reads TGTGCCAGTAGAGGGAGAAATGAAGATACGCAGTATTTT. It encodes CASRGRNEDTQYF. This chain connects TRBV19 to TRBJ2-3; perhaps TRBD2 as D (5 bases). V was clipped by 6 bases and J by 5 bases, with 12 bases between them. Germline V gives CDR1 LNHDA, CDR2 SQIVND (reference sequence). The CDR3 totals 13 residues.

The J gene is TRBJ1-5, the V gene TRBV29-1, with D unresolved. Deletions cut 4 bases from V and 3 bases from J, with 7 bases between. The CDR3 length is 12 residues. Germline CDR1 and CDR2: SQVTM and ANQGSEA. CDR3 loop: CSVGANNQPQHF. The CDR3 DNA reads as TGCAGCGTTGGGGCAAACAATCAGCCCCAGCATTTT. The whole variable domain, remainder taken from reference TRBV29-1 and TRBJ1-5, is SAVISQKPSRDICQRGTSLTIQCQVDSQVTMMFWYRQQPGQSLTLIATANQGSEATYESGFVIDKFPISRPNLTFSTLTVSNMSPEDSSIYLCSVGANNQPQHFGDGTRLSIL.